This TCR beta chain was found in a study of identical twins. Turning to this clonotype: Antigen: not known.

Healthy Caucasians, and only they, were the donors. Findings and caveats of the study: Reduced insertions were recorded for abundant cord blood beta clonotypes, with no such pattern in memory repertoires.

V lost 2 bases, J lost 3 bases, and 14 bases lay in between. CDR3 length: 15 residues. Germline values: CDR1 DFQATT, CDR2 SNEGSKA (reference sequence). TCRdb passed the 5' RACE reads through MiXCR, listing each CDR3 protein once. Of around 960,000 distinct CDR3 sequences listed, 10% to 15% are singletons. This same sample was also taken into another study, of yellow fever vaccine responses in identical twins.

The chain uses TRBV20-1 and TRBJ2-4, with D possibly TRBD2 on 5 matching bases. Sequenced input: PBMCs. The receptor was derived from a woman between 18 and 30 years old in good health. CDR3 in amino acids: CSARMGGRGKNIQYF. The CDR3 DNA reads as TGCAGTGCTAGAATGGGTGGCCGGGGCAAAAACATTCAGTACTTC.